Each of the 8 T cell receptor beta chains below was sequenced from the same sample in a study of identical twins. Each CDR3 protein gets one entry after TCRdb re-called the 5' RACE reads with MiXCR. The data contain about 300,000 distinct CDR3 sequences, 12% of them singletons. The sample was also reused in another study, on yellow fever vaccine responses in identical twins.

The specimen sequenced was CD8+ T cells sorted from blood. The receptors come from a woman aged 18-30 years in good health.

This clonotype was counted between two and nine times. The J gene is TRBJ2-5, the V gene TRBV24-1; tentatively, D is TRBD2 (5 bases). Trimming left V 1 base short and J 4 bases short, with 15 bases between. The V gene's germline CDR1 is KGHDR and CDR2 SFDVKD. This CDR3 contains 16 residues. DNA for the CDR3: TGTGCCACCAGTGATTTTCACGGAGGAGGTCCAGAGACCCAGTACTTC. Its translation: CATSDFHGGGPETQYF.

The V and J genes are TRBV3-1 and TRBJ2-2; 7 positions agree with TRBD1. Looked up from germline, CDR1 is LGHDT and CDR2 is YNNKEL (reference sequence). This CDR3 region has 17 residues. The V gene end was trimmed by 0 bases and the J gene end by 1 base; junction bases not matched to a gene: 5. This chain's CDR3 is CASSQDSRDRNTGELFF. CDR3 nucleotides: TGTGCCAGCAGCCAAGACAGCAGGGACAGGAACACCGGGGAGCTGTTTTTT.

This clonotype came up a few times. The chain has TRBV9 and TRBJ1-1, with unresolved D. This CDR3 comprises 12 residues. Looked up from germline, CDR1 is SGDLS and CDR2 is YYNGEE. V was cut by 2 bases and J by 7 bases, with 9 bases left in between. CDR3 DNA sequence: TGTGCCAGCAGCGTCAGACCCGGTGAAGCTTTCTTT. This codes for CASSVRPGEAFF.

This chain joins TRBV7-3 and TRBJ2-1, with D possibly being TRBD1 or TRBD2 (6 bases each). Trimming pared 3 bases from V and 0 bases from J, leaving 12 bases between. The CDR3 spans 16 residues. The germline CDR1 and CDR2 sequences are SGHTA and FQGTGA. The CDR3 spells CASSLGGQSSYNEQFF. CDR3 in DNA: TGTGCCAGCAGCTTGGGGGGCCAGAGCTCCTACAATGAGCAGTTCTTC.

J is TRBJ2-7 and V is TRBV6-1; 8 nucleotides agree with TRBD1. J lost 2 bases, V lost 0 bases, and 9 bases had no gene match. The germline V gene has CDR1 MNHNS and CDR2 SASEGT. CDR3 length: 17 amino acids. The CDR3 protein is CASSEATLGQGAYEQYV. CDR3 bases: TGTGCCAGCAGTGAAGCCACCCTAGGACAGGGAGCCTACGAGCAGTACGTC.

The chain employs TRBV19 and TRBJ1-5; D unresolved. Germline V lookup: CDR1 LNHDA, CDR2 SQIVND (reference sequence). V gave up 8 bases and J gave up 6 bases, with 20 bases separating them. The CDR3 contains 15 residues. The CDR3 DNA follows: TGTGCCAGTGAGAGGGTCCCCCACCAAGGTCAGCCCCAGCATTTT. Its translation: CASERVPHQGQPQHF.

The CDR3: CASSPRRSGTGELFF. CDR3 sequence (DNA): TGCGCCAGCAGTCCGCGGCGCTCGGGCACCGGGGAGCTGTTTTTT. This rearrangement joins TRBV5-1 to TRBJ2-2; D is undetermined. V gave up 5 bases and J gave up 4 bases, with 15 bases separating them. The germline gives CDR1 SGHRS, CDR2 YFSETQ. The CDR3 totals 15 residues. Drawing the rest from reference TRBV5-1 and TRBJ2-2, the complete variable domain is KAGVTQTPRYLIKTRGQQVTLSCSPISGHRSVSWYQQTPGQGLQFLFEYFSETQRNKGNFPGRFSGRQFSNSRSEMNVSTLELGDSALYLCASSPRRSGTGELFFGEGSRLTVL.

V gene TRBV3-1 combines with J gene TRBJ2-4; TRBD2 is a possible D gene (6 bases). The CDR3 totals 16 residues. Germline V gene sequence: CDR1 LGHDT, CDR2 YNNKEL (reference sequence). V gave up 4 bases and J gave up 1 base, with 14 bases separating them. CDR3 in amino acids: CASSPETSWAKNIQYF. In DNA form, the CDR3 reads TGTGCCAGCAGCCCTGAGACTAGTTGGGCCAAAAACATTCAGTACTTC.